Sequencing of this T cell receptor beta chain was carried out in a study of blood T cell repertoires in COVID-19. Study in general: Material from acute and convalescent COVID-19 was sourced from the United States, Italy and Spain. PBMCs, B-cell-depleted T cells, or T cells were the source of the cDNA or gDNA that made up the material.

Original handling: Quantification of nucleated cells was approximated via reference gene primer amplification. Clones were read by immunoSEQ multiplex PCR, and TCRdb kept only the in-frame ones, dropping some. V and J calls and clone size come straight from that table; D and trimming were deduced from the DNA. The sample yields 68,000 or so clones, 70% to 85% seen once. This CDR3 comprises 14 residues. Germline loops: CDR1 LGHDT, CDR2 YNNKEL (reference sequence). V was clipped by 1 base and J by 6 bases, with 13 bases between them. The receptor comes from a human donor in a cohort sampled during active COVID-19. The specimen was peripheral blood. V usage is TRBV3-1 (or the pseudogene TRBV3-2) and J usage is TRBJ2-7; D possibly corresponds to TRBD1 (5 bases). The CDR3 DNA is TGTGCCAGCAGCCAAGGTCCAGGGAACCCCGAGCAGTACTTC. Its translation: CASSQGPGNPEQYF.